Sequencing of this TCR beta chain was carried out in a study of blood T cell repertoires in COVID-19. In the study overall: Samples of COVID-19 (acute and convalescent) were obtained from the United States, Italy and Spain. Nucleic acid was either cDNA or gDNA, and it came from T cells, B-cell-depleted T cells, or PBMCs.

The assay was immunoSEQ multiplex PCR, and TCRdb's table has in-frame clones only and misses some. The table records approximately 280,000 clones, roughly 89% of them present only once. Membership in each cohort depended on participant-reported clinical history. Two negative PCRs, clearance, or symptom resolution characterized the recovered Cohort 3 donors. Between the trimmed V and J ends, which lost 6 bases and 6 bases, there was a span of 15 bases. CDR3 length: 13 residues. Germline V gene sequence: CDR1 MNHEY, CDR2 SVGAGI. This receptor was obtained from a woman in her thirties or forties who had recovered from COVID-19. Sequences were obtained from PBMCs or T cells enriched from blood (not recorded which). This chain links TRBV6-5 with TRBJ2-7, with D tentatively TRBD2 (5 bases). In DNA form, the CDR3 reads TGTGCCAGCAGGAGGGAGAGCGCCCGCGAGCAGTACTTC. Amino acids: CASRRESAREQYF.